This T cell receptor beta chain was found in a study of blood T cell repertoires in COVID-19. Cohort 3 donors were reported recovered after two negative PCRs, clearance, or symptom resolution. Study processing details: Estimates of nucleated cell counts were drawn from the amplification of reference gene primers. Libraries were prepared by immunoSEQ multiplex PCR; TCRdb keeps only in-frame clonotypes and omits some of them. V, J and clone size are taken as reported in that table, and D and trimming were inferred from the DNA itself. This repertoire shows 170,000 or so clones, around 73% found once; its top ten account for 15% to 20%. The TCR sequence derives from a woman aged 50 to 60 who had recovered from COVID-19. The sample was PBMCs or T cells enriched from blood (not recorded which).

The CDR3 nucleotides are TGTGCCAGCAAGGGGGCTGATAGGTACGAGCAGTACTTC. It yields the protein CASKGADRYEQYF. The chain is built from TRBV28 and TRBJ2-7; 7 nucleotides agree with TRBD1. The CDR3 is made up of 13 amino acids. Germline CDR1 MDHEN, CDR2 SYDVKM. J was trimmed by 4 bases and V by 7 bases; bases with no gene match: 7.